Presented here are 18 T cell receptor beta chains from one specimen sequenced in a study of neoadjuvant nivolumab and ipilimumab in lung cancer. Measured with immunoSEQ multiplex PCR; TCRdb has only the in-frame clones, and not every one. This sample has approximately 23,000 clones, with roughly 84% found just once. The sample consisted of peripheral blood, taken before neoadjuvant nivolumab, alone or with ipilimumab. These receptors all come from an adult with non-small cell lung cancer.

This sequence joins TRBV5-1 and TRBJ2-2; 10 positions match TRBD2. The trim removed 1 base at V and 4 bases at J, leaving 10 bases unmatched. Germline-derived CDR1 and CDR2 are SGHRS and YFSETQ. This CDR3 has 18 residues. The CDR3 region has the DNA TGCGCCAGCAGCTTGTTACCTAGCGGGAGCAAGGTCACCGGGGAGCTGTTTTTT. Protein: CASSLLPSGSKVTGELFF.

The genes are TRBV11-3 and TRBJ2-5; D is uncertain. The CDR3 consists of 12 residues. The V end was cut by 5 bases, the J end by 3 bases, with 7 bases between. Per the germline V gene, CDR1 is SGHNT and CDR2 is YENEEA. This chain's CDR3 is CASSVREETQYF. CDR3 DNA: TGTGCCAGCAGCGTACGGGAAGAGACCCAGTACTTC.

The rearrangement links TRBV4-2 to TRBJ1-2; 8 bases are a match to TRBD1. Germline V CDR1 and CDR2: LGHNA, YNFKEQ. Trimming cost V 1 base and J 3 bases; bases outside gene matches: 7. There are 16 residues in the CDR3. CDR3 nucleotide sequence: TGTGCCAGCAGCCAAGGACCCCAGGGGGCCGACTATGGCTACACCTTC. Translated: CASSQGPQGADYGYTF.

The chain employs TRBV6-5 and TRBJ1-2; D is unresolved. The CDR3 sequence is 13 residues long. The germline V gene has CDR1 MNHEY and CDR2 SVGAGI. V was clipped by 8 bases and J by 4 bases, with 14 bases between them. The CDR3, as DNA: TGTGCCAGCGGGTTCAGGATTAGCTATGGCTACACCTTC. Protein: CASGFRISYGYTF.

The sample holds a few counts of this clone. This chain connects TRBV6-7 to TRBJ1-2; tentatively, D is TRBD1 (5 bases). TRBV6-7 is sorted into the ORF group, with uncertain function. The CDR3 consists of 14 residues. V was pared by 0 bases and J by 8 bases, with 13 bases between. CDR3 region: CASSYSGGVLGYTF. CDR3 DNA sequence: TGTGCCAGCAGTTACTCAGGAGGGGTATTGGGCTACACCTTC.

The V gene is TRBV30, the J gene TRBJ2-7; TRBD2 agrees at 12 bases. Germline V gene lookup returns CDR1 GTSNPN and CDR2 SVGIG (reference sequence). V lost 8 bases and J lost 4; bases outside the gene matches: 3. This CDR3 contains 12 residues. The CDR3 DNA reads TGTGCCCAGACTAGCGGGAGATACGAGCAGTACTTC. This gives the protein CAQTSGRYEQYF.

The gene calls are TRBV7-3 and TRBJ1-1; D is ambiguous. The ends were cut back, 4 bases at V and 1 base at J, with 10 bases in the middle. Germline V gene sequence: CDR1 SGHTA, CDR2 FQGTGA. This CDR3 is built from 14 residues. Written as DNA, the CDR3 is TGTGCCAGCAGCTCCGTGGACGCGAACACTGAAGCTTTCTTT. Translated, it gives CASSSVDANTEAFF.

This clone was detected only once. The chain employs TRBV6-5 and TRBJ1-3, with a possible D match to TRBD1 (6 bases). The CDR3 extends over 14 amino acids. The V gene's germline CDR1 is MNHEY and CDR2 SVGAGI. V lost 9 bases and J lost 1, with 13 bases in between. The CDR3, as DNA: TGTGCCAGTGGGGGGGGGCTGTCTGGAAACACCATATATTTT. This sequence encodes CASGGGLSGNTIYF.

V gene TRBV7-6 combines with J gene TRBJ2-3, with a possible D match to TRBD2 (6 bases). V gave up 5 bases and J gave up 4 bases, with 16 bases separating them. Germline V gene sequence: CDR1 SGHVS, CDR2 FNYEAQ. The CDR3 extends over 15 amino acids. The CDR3 is CASSRTTPPADTQYF. Here the CDR3 DNA reads TGTGCCAGCAGCCGGACTACCCCCCCGGCAGATACGCAGTATTTT.

The chain has TRBV25-1 and TRBJ1-1, with 7 bases matching TRBD1. The V gene's germline CDR1 is MGHDK and CDR2 SYGVNS. The CDR3 runs 13 residues. V was clipped by 9 bases and J by 4 bases; unmatched bases: 8. CDR3 sequence: CASIGGGGTEAFF. Written as DNA, the CDR3 is TGTGCCAGTATCGGAGGGGGCGGCACTGAAGCTTTCTTT.

The chain joins TRBV6-6 to TRBJ2-5; D ambiguous. In germline, CDR1 is MNHNY, CDR2 SVGAGI (reference sequence). The CDR3 sequence is 12 residues long. Trimming removed 2 bases from V and 4 bases from J, with 5 bases in between. DNA for the CDR3: TGTGCCAGCAGTTACATGCGAGAGACCCAGTACTTC. Its translation: CASSYMRETQYF.

This chain connects TRBV29-1 to TRBJ2-7; no reliable D call. CDR1 is SQVTM, CDR2 ANQGSEA, per germline. V lost 5 bases and J lost 0, with 8 bases in between. The CDR3 spans 12 residues. The CDR3 reads CSVLNPSYEQYF. The CDR3 nucleotides read TGCAGCGTTCTGAATCCCTCCTACGAGCAGTACTTC.

This sequence joins TRBV28 and TRBJ2-4, with D possibly being TRBD2 (6 bases). Germline assignment: CDR1 MDHEN and CDR2 SYDVKM. The V and J ends lost 10 bases and 2 bases respectively, with 18 bases between them. CDR3 length equals 15 residues. This CDR3 is CATWEAGRSKNIQYF. DNA for the CDR3: TGTGCCACCTGGGAGGCTGGACGGTCCAAAAACATTCAGTACTTC. The entire variable domain, with the rest obtained from reference TRBV28 and TRBJ2-4, is as follows: DVKVTQSSRYLVKRTGEKVFLECVQDMDHENMFWYRQDPGLGLRLIYFSYDVKMKEKGDIPEGYSVSREKKERFSLILESASTNQTSMYLCATWEAGRSKNIQYFGAGTRLSVL.

Note on this clone: The limits of the CDR3 on the DNA are not certain, so only TCRdb's listed CDR3 is given. The chain recombines TRBV7-6 with TRBJ2-7; the table assigns TRBD1, which was not confirmed against the DNA. Germline V gene sequence: CDR1 SGHVS, CDR2 FNYEAQ. The CDR3 numbers 12 amino acids, ends counted. CDR3: CASSVGQGALYF.

This rearrangement joins TRBV5-4 to TRBJ1-1, with TRBD1 as a possible D gene (6 bases). Trimming took 2 bases from V and 1 from J, leaving 18 bases between them. Per germline, CDR1 SGHNT and CDR2 YYREEE (reference sequence). The CDR3 is made up of 17 amino acids. The DNA of the CDR3 is TGTGCCAGCAGCTTCTCTCTCGATGGACAGACGAACACTGAAGCTTTCTTT. It encodes CASSFSLDGQTNTEAFF.

This chain connects TRBV30 to TRBJ2-7, with D possibly TRBD1 on 5 matching bases. V was cut by 3 bases and J by 3 bases, with 15 bases left in between. The CDR3 extends over 14 amino acids. Germline CDR1 reads GTSNPN; CDR2 reads SVGIG (reference sequence). The CDR3 loop reads CAWRRGQGVYEQYF. For the CDR3, the DNA is TGTGCCTGGAGAAGGGGCCAAGGGGTCTACGAGCAGTACTTC.

This clone was counted a single time. The V and J genes are TRBV6-5 and TRBJ2-7; 8 positions agree with TRBD1. The germline gives CDR1 MNHEY, CDR2 SVGAGI. The CDR3 sequence is 14 residues long. The trim removed 2 bases at V and 7 bases at J, leaving 7 bases unmatched. The CDR3 sequence is CASSYVRTGQEQYF. Here the CDR3 DNA reads TGTGCCAGCAGTTACGTCCGGACAGGGCAAGAGCAGTACTTC.

This sequence joins TRBV4-2 and TRBJ2-7, with D tentatively TRBD1 or TRBD2 (8 bases each). The CDR3 extends over 16 amino acids. Germline CDR1 reads LGHNA; CDR2 reads YNFKEQ. V lost 6 bases to trimming and J lost 0 bases, with 18 bases between them. The CDR3 spells CASSREGTGSSYEQYF. The CDR3 DNA follows: TGTGCCAGCAGTCGGGAGGGGACAGGATCCTCCTACGAGCAGTACTTC.